These T cell receptor beta chains were read from a single sample in a study of T cell responses to AZD1222 COVID-19 vaccine. The method was immunoSEQ multiplex PCR; TCRdb's version includes in-frame clones alone and lacks a portion of them. The sample lists over 85,000 clones, approximately 84% occurring once. The source material was peripheral blood, sampled 28 days after the second AZD1222 dose. These receptors were taken from an adult who received the AZD1222 COVID-19 vaccine. CDR3s include the opening cysteine and the closing phenylalanine or tryptophan. Clone size appears in some rows only: once, few, many, or a class for an expanded clone.

V	J	size	CDR3
TRBV6-5	TRBJ1-2	few	CASTQGARGDYGYTF
TRBV29-1	TRBJ1-2	.	CSVAPGQVDSNYGYTF
TRBV10-3	TRBJ1-1	.	CAISESAQTGASEAFF
TRBV14	TRBJ2-1	.	CASSLWGADYNEQFF
TRBV2	TRBJ1-5	.	CAGRGLGQPQHF
TRBV15	TRBJ2-7	.	CATSRDRGEGSEQYF
TRBV18	TRBJ1-1	.	CASSPVGGTGVRNTEAFF
TRBV15	TRBJ2-7	.	CATSRDPGESVATYEQYF
TRBV5-8	TRBJ1-6	.	CASSSRQGYSPLHF
TRBV5-1	TRBJ2-1	.	CASSINTGGNEQFF
TRBV6-5	TRBJ2-7	.	CASRGLAGGSYEQYF
TRBV18	TRBJ1-1	few	CASSQQQSEAFF
TRBV9	TRBJ2-1	.	CASSVGAGTSGSNEQFF
TRBV19	TRBJ1-2	.	CASSIEQGGYGYTF
TRBV4-3	TRBJ2-2	.	CASSEGTSGSFPTGELFF
TRBV19	TRBJ2-5	once	CASSLSRGETQYF
TRBV20-1	TRBJ2-3	.	CSASGADSFDTQYF